The 5 T cell receptor beta chains below were found in one sample sequenced in a study of cytomegalovirus exposure and HLA in healthy donors. The PCR had 60 Vbeta and 13 Jbeta primers. Profiling relied on immunoSEQ multiplex PCR, and the TCRdb table lists in-frame clones only, not all of them. The repertoire holds 95,000 to 150,000 clones, with around three quarters as singletons. Sequenced: PBMCs. The receptors were sampled from a woman aged 40 to 50 in good health and CMV-seropositive.

The chain employs TRBV6-1 and TRBJ2-7; 7 nucleotides line up with TRBD1. V lost 3 bases and J lost 6; bases outside the gene matches: 5. The CDR3 sequence is 13 residues long. Germline assignment: CDR1 MNHNS and CDR2 SASEGT. The CDR3, as DNA: TGTGCCAGCAGTGACCCGACAGGGCCCGAGCAGTACTTC. Encoded protein: CASSDPTGPEQYF.

The rearrangement links TRBV19 to TRBJ1-3; TRBD1 might be the D (5 bases). This CDR3 has 14 residues. The V end was cut by 3 bases, the J end by 6 bases, with 12 bases between. Germline-derived CDR1 and CDR2 are LNHDA and SQIVND (reference sequence). The CDR3: CASSMGGLENTIYF. As DNA, the CDR3 is TGTGCCAGTAGTATGGGGGGACTCGAAAACACCATATATTTT.

The J gene is TRBJ1-6, the V gene TRBV5-4, with TRBD1 matching over 7 bases. This CDR3 comprises 15 residues. Germline trimming cut 4 bases from V and 6 bases from J; bases unmatched to any gene: 7. Germline V gene lookup returns CDR1 SGHNT and CDR2 YYREEE (reference sequence). CDR3 nucleotide sequence: TGTGCCAGCAGCCGGACAGGAGGAGGTAATTCACCCCTCCACTTT. Protein: CASSRTGGGNSPLHF.

The chain uses TRBV21-1 and TRBJ2-1; the table gives TRBD1 as D, unverified against the DNA. TRBV21-1 is flagged as a pseudogene. The CDR3 sequence is 12 residues long. The CDR3 region has the DNA TGTGCCAGCAGCAAGACAGGACTCCACGGACTCTTC. Translated: CASSKTGLHGLF.

The CDR3 here is CASSESVLLTF. In DNA, the CDR3 is TGTGCCAGCAGTGAAAGCGTTCTCCTGACTTTC. The rearrangement links TRBV6-1 to TRBJ2-6; D ambiguous. The V end lost 2 bases, the J end lost 14 bases, and 7 bases lay between the germline ends. Germline V CDR1 and CDR2: MNHNS, SASEGT. CDR3 length: 11 residues.